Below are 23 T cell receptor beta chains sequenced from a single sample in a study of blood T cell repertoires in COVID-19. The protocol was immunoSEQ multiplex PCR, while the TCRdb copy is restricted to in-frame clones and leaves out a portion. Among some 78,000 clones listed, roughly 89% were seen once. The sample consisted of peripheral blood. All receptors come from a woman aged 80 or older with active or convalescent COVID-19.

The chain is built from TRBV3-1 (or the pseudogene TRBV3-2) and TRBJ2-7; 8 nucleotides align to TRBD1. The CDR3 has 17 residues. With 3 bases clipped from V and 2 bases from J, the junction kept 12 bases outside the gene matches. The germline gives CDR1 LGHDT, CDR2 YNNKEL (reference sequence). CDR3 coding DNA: TGTGCCAGCAGCCAGGGAGGATCCGGGACAGGAGCCTACGAGCAGTACTTC. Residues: CASSQGGSGTGAYEQYF.

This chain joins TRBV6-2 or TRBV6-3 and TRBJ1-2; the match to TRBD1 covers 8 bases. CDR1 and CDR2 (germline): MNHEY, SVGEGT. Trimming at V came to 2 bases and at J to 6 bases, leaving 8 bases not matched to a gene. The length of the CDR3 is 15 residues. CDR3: CASSYPNPRGHGYTF. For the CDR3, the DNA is TGTGCCAGCAGTTACCCAAATCCCAGGGGGCATGGCTACACCTTC.

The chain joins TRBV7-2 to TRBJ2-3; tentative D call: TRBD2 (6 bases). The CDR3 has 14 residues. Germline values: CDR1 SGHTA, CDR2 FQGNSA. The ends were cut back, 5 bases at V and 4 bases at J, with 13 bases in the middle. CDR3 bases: TGTGCCAGCAGCACTGCGGAGGGTGCAGATACGCAGTATTTT. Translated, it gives CASSTAEGADTQYF.

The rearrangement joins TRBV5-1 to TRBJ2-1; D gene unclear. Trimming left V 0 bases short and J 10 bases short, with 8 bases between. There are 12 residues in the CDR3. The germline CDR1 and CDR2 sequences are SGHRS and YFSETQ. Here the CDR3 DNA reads TGCGCCAGCAGCTTGGAGAGAGCGGAGCAGTTCTTC. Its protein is CASSLERAEQFF.

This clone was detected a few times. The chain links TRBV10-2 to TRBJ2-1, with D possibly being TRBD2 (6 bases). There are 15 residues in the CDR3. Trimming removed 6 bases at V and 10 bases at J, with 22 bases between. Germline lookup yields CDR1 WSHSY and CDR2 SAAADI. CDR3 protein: CASSIHGGGGAEQFF. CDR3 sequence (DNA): TGCGCCAGCAGCATCCACGGGGGTGGCGGGGCCGAGCAGTTCTTC.

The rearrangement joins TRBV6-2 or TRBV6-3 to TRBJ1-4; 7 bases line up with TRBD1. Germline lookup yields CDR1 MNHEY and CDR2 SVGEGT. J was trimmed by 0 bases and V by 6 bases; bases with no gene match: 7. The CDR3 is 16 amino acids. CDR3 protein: CASSPRQGATNEKLFF. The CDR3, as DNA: TGTGCCAGCAGCCCTCGACAGGGTGCAACTAATGAAAAACTGTTTTTT.

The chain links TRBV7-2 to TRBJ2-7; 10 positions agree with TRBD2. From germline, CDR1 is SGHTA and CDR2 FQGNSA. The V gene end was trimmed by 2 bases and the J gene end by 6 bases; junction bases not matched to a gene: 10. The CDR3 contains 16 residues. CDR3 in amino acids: CASSLRRSSGRVEQYF. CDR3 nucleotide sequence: TGTGCCAGCAGCTTAAGGCGCTCTAGCGGGAGAGTCGAGCAGTACTTC.

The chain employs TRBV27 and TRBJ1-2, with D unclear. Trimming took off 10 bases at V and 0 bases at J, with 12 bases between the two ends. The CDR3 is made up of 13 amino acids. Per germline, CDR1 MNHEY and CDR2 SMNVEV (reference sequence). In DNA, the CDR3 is TGTGCCACCACGTCTACGCCTAACTATGGCTACACCTTC. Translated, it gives CATTSTPNYGYTF.

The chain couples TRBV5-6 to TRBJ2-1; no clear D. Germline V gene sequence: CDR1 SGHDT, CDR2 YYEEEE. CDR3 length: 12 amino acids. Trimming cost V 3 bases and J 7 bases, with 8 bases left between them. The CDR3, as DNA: TGTGCCAGCAGCTACACCTGGAATGAGCAGTTCTTC. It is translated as CASSYTWNEQFF.

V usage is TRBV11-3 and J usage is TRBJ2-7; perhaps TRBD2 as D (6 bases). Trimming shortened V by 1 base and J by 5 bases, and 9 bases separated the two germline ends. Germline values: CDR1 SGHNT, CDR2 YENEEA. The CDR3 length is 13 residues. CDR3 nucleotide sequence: TGTGCCAGCAGCTTAGCGGAGGGCCACGAGCAGTACTTC. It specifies CASSLAEGHEQYF.

Here the CDR3 DNA reads TGTGCCAGCAGCTCGACAGTCCTGAGAAAACTGTTTTTT. It encodes CASSSTVLRKLFF. The chain uses TRBV7-9 and TRBJ1-4; weak D call: TRBD1 (5 bases). CDR1 and CDR2 (germline): SEHNR, FQNEAQ (reference sequence). The length of the CDR3 is 13 residues. V lost 4 bases, J lost 10 bases, and 13 bases lay in between.

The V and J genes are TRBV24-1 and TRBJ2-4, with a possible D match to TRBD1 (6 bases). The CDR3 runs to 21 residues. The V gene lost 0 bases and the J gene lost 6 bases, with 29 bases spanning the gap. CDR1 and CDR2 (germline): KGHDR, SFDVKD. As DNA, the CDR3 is TGTGCCACCAGTGATTTGCCAGTTCAGTCGCAGGGGACGTTTTGGGTAAACATTCAGTACTTC. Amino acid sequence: CATSDLPVQSQGTFWVNIQYF.

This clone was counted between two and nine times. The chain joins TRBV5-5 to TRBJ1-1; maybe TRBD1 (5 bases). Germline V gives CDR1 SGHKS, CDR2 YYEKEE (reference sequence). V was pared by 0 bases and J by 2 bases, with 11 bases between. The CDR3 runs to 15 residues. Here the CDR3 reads CASSLAGGINTEAFF. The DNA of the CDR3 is TGTGCCAGCAGCTTGGCCGGGGGGATCAACACTGAAGCTTTCTTT.

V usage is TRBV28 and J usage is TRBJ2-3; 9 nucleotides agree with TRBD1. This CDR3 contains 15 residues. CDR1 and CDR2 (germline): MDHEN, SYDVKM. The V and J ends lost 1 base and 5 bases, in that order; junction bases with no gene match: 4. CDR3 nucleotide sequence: TGTGCCAGCAGTTTATCGGGACAGGGTCAAGATACGCAGTATTTT. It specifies CASSLSGQGQDTQYF. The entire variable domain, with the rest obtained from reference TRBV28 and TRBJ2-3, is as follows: DVKVTQSSRYLVKRTGEKVFLECVQDMDHENMFWYRQDPGLGLRLIYFSYDVKMKEKGDIPEGYSVSREKKERFSLILESASTNQTSMYLCASSLSGQGQDTQYFGPGTRLTVL.

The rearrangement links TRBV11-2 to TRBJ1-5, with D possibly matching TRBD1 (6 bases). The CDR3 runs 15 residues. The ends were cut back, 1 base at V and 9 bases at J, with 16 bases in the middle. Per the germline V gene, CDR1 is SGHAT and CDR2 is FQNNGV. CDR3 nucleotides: TGTGCCAGCAGCTTAGGGGCAGGGGAATCATGGCCCCAGCATTTT. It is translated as CASSLGAGESWPQHF.

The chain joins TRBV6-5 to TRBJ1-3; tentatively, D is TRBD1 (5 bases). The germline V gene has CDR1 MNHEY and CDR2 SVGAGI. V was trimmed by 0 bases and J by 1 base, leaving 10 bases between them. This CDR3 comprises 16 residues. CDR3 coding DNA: TGTGCCAGCAGTTACTCGATCAGGGCTTCTGGAAACACCATATATTTT. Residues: CASSYSIRASGNTIYF.

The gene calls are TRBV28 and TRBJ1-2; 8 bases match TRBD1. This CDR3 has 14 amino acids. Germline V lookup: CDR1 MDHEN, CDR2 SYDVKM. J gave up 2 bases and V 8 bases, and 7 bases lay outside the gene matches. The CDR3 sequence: CASCPGGANYGYTF. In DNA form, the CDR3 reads TGTGCCAGCTGTCCAGGGGGCGCGAACTATGGCTACACCTTC.

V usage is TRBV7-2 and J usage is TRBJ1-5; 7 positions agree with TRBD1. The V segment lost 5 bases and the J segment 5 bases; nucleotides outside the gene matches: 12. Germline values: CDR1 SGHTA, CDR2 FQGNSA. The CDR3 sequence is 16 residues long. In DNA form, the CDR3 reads TGTGCCAGCAGCCCACAGGGGACAACGCTGTATCAGCCCCAGCATTTT. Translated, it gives CASSPQGTTLYQPQHF.

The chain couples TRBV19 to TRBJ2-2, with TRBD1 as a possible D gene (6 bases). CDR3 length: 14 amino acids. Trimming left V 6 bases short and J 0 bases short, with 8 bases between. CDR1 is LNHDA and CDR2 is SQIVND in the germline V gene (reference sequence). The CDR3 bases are TGTGCCAGTAGGGCAGGGGCGAACACCGGGGAGCTGTTTTTT. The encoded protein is CASRAGANTGELFF.

Here the CDR3 DNA reads TGTGCCAGCAGCCCCAGGGGGCTTGGCACTGAAGCTTTCTTT. It yields the protein CASSPRGLGTEAFF. The chain is built from TRBV14 and TRBJ1-1, with 8 bases lining up with TRBD1. The CDR3 sequence is 14 residues long. With 4 bases clipped from V and 4 bases from J, the junction kept 5 bases outside the gene matches. Germline lookup yields CDR1 SGHDN and CDR2 FVKESK.

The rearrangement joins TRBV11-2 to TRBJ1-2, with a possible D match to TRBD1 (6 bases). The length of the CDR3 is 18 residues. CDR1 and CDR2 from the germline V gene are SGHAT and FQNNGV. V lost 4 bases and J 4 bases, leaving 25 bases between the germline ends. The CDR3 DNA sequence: TGTGCCAGCAGCTCCCTCGTCGGGACAACCAAATCGGGCTATGGCTACACCTTC. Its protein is CASSSLVGTTKSGYGYTF.

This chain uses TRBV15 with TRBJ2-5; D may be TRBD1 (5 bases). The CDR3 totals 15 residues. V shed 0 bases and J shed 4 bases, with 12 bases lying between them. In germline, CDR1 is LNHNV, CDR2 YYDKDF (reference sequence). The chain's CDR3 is CATSREQGFSETQYF. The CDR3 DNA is TGTGCCACCAGCAGAGAGCAGGGATTTTCAGAGACCCAGTACTTC.

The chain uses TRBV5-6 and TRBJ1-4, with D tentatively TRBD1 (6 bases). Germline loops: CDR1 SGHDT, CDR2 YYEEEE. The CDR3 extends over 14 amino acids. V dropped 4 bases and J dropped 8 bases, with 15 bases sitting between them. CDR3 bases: TGTGCCAGCAGCCCCGTGAGGGGGAACGAAAAACTGTTTTTT. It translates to CASSPVRGNEKLFF.